This entry features one TCR beta chain sequence. Its specificity is not known. Trimming removed 0 bases at V and 8 bases at J, with 12 bases between. Per the germline V gene, CDR1 is SGDLS and CDR2 is YYNGEE. This CDR3 has 14 amino acids. This entry is derived from a study of T cells in tuberculosis. Study-wide results and caveats: Cases with active tuberculosis were adults, while controls were adolescents.

Documented time point: new active TB diagnosis, blood taken before or within 7 days of starting treatment. The data were produced by immunoSEQ multiplex PCR, yet TCRdb's version contains in-frame clones alone and is incomplete. The sample lists about 30,000 clones; approximately 90% were seen once. This receptor was identified in an adult with tuberculosis. The rearrangement joins TRBV9 to TRBJ1-5; possible D gene TRBD1, 6 bases. The sequences come from PBMCs, collected at tuberculosis diagnosis. CDR3: CASSVEGGVEPQHF. CDR3 nucleotide sequence: TGTGCCAGCAGCGTAGAAGGGGGTGTGGAGCCCCAGCATTTT.